This paragraph covers one T cell receptor (beta chain) sequence. Its antigen is unidentified. Treatment defined: roughly 20 received Ad26.COV2.S at low or high dose, single or two shots; roughly five received placebo; per-sample allocation not given. Specimens were obtained on day 63 following the first vaccine or placebo injection. An 18-55-year-old adult in Boston served as donor. The table came from immunoSEQ multiplex PCR; TCRdb's copy has only in-frame clones and leaves some out. The repertoire holds a few hundred thousand clones, around 89% seen once, with about 4% in the top ten. Trimming removed 3 bases from V and 5 bases from J, with 18 bases in between. The CDR3 length is 15 residues. CDR1 and CDR2 from the germline V gene are SGHNT and YYREEE (reference sequence). The data stem from a study of Ad26.COV2.S vaccination and SARS-CoV-2 variants. Study overall: Administration of Ad26.COV2.S was intramuscular, either once or twice 56 days apart. Study-wide results and limits: Considerable breadth of spike-specific CD8+ and CD4+ T cell responses has reportedly been documented following vaccination.

The source was peripheral blood, collected in a trial of Ad26.COV2.S vaccine versus placebo. This sequence was found in a person between 18 and 60 years old who received the Ad26.COV2.S COVID-19 vaccine or a placebo. This sequence joins TRBV5-4 and TRBJ2-7; D might be TRBD2 (6 bases). The CDR3 here is CASSSGPTSRHEQYF. DNA of the CDR3: TGTGCCAGCAGCTCCGGCCCGACTAGTCGGCACGAGCAGTACTTC.